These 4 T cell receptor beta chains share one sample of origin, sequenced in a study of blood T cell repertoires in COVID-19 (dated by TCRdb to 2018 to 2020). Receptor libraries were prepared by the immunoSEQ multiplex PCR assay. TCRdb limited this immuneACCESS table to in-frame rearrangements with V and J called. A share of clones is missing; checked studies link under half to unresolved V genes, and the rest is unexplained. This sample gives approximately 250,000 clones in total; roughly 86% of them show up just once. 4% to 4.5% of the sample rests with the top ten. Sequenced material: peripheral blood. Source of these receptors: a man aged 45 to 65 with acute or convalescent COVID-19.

CDR3 protein: CASREKGGSYNEQFF. The CDR3 nucleotides are TGTGCCAGCAGAGAAAAAGGGGGATCCTACAATGAGCAGTTCTTC. J is TRBJ2-1 and V is TRBV6-4; perhaps TRBD1 as D (6 bases). Germline lookup yields CDR1 MRHNA and CDR2 SNTAGT. The V and J ends lost 6 bases and 1 base respectively, with 13 bases between them. The CDR3 runs to 15 residues.

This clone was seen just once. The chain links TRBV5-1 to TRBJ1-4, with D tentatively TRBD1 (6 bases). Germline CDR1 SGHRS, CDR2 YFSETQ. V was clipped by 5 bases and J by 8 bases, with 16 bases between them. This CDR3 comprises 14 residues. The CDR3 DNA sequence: TGCGCCAGCAGTGAGGAACAGGGAGTAGAAAAACTGTTTTTT. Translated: CASSEEQGVEKLFF.

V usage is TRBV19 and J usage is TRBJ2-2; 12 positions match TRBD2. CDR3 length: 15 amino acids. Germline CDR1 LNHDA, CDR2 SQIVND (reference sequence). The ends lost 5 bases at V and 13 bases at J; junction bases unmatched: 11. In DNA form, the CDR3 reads TGTGCCAGTAGTCTCTTGACTAGCGGGAGCATCCGGCTGTTTTTT. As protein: CASSLLTSGSIRLFF.

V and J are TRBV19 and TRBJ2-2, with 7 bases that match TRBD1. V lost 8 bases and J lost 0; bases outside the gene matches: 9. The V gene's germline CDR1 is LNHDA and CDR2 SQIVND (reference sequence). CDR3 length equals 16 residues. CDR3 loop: CASARGQGANTGELFF. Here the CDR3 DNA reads TGTGCCAGTGCCCGGGGCCAGGGGGCGAACACCGGGGAGCTGTTTTTT.